The sequence of this T cell receptor beta chain was determined in a study of lymphopenia after photon versus proton radiotherapy. Details on this clone: Antigen unknown.

The study's findings and limits: Relative stability marked proton patients; photon patients lost diversity and naive cells. Authors raise, but do not show, better survival with proton therapy. Oligoclonal CD8+ Temra expansion after nadir drove photon patients' diversity drop.

This CDR3 contains 15 residues. Germline V gives CDR1 SGHTS, CDR2 YDEGEE. The V gene lost 0 bases and the J gene lost 7 bases, with 14 bases spanning the gap. The protocol was immunoSEQ multiplex PCR, while the TCRdb copy is restricted to in-frame clones and leaves out a portion. The repertoire has 35,000 to 45,000 clones, roughly 84% of them found once; the top ten carry around 3%. The chain has TRBV5-8 and TRBJ2-1; D not resolved. Source: peripheral blood, taken from a patient treated with photon-based radiotherapy. This TCR came from a man over 45 with gastric cancer. The CDR3 DNA is TGTGCCAGCAGCTTGGAAGGGTTTCCGCGGAATGAGCAGTTCTTC. It yields the protein CASSLEGFPRNEQFF.